This T cell receptor (beta chain) was obtained from a study of T cell repertoires in cytomegalovirus infection. Study-level information: Evidence of both CMV infection and a matching HLA type came from public TCR beta signatures. Overall study results and limits: Based on cumulative public TCR beta family frequency, carriers of CMV plus the relevant HLA were identified. HLA-C-restricted TCR beta clonotypes specific for CMV led the ex vivo response.

In its sample, this clonotype was seen many times. Its antigen remains unknown. The CDR3 is made up of 14 amino acids. Germline lookup yields CDR1 MDHEN and CDR2 SYDVKM. The ends were cut back, 2 bases at V and 5 bases at J, with 13 bases in the middle. TCRdb fed the reads into MiXCR, producing one record per CDR3 protein. This table holds hundreds of thousands of distinct CDR3 sequences, 11% found once. Sequenced: PBMCs. The receptor's source is a human donor in good health (CMV status not recorded). Some clones in this sample may be carry-over from other donors' samples. This chain links TRBV28 with TRBJ2-7, with a weak D call TRBD2 (5 bases). The CDR3 protein is CASSLGRGRNEQYF. CDR3 nucleotides: TGTGCCAGCAGTTTAGGTCGGGGTCGGAACGAGCAGTACTTC.